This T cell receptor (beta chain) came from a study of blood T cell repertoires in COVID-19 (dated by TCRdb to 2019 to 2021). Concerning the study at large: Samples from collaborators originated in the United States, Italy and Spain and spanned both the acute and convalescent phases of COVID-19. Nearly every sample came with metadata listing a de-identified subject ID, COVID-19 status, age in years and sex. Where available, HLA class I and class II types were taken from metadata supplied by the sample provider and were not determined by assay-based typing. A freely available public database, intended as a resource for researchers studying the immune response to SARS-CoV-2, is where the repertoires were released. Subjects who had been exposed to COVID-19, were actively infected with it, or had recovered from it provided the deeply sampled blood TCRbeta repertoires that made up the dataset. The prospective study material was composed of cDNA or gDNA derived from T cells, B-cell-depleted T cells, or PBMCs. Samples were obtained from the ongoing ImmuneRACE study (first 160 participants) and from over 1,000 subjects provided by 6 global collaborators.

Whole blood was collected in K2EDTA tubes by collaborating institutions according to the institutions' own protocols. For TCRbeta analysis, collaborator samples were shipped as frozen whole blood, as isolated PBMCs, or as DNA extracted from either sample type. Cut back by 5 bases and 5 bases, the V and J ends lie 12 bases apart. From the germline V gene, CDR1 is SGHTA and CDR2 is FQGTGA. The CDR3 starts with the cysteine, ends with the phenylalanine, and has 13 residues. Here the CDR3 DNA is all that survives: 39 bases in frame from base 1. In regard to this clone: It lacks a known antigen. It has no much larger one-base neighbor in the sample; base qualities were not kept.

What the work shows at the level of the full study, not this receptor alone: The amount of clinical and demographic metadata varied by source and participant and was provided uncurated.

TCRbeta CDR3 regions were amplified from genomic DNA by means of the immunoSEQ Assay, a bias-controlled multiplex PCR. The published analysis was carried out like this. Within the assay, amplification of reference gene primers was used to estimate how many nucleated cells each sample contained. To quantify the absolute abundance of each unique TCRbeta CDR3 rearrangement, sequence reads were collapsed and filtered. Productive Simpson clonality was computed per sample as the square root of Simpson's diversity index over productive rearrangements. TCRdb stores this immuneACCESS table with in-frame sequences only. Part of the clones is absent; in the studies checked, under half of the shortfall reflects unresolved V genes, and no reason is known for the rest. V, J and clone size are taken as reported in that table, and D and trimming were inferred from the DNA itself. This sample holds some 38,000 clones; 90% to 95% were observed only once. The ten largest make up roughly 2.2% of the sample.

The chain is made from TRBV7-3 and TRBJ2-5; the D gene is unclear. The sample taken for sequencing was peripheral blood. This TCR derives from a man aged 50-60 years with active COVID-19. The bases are TGTGCCAGCAGCGCCAACCCAGCGGAGACCCAGTACTTC. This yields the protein CASSANPAETQYF.